Following are 18 T cell receptor beta chains from one sample sequenced in a study of shared clonotypes between healthy human individuals. The data were produced by immunoSEQ multiplex PCR, yet TCRdb's version contains in-frame clones alone and is incomplete. Here the sample spans 2,100,000 or so clones, around 95% being singletons. Sequencing was done on a sample of naive CD4+ T cells sorted from blood. Subset indicated: CD45RA+ positively selected. These receptors were taken from a man between 18 and 35 years old in good health.

The chain couples TRBV5-1 to TRBJ2-1, with a possible D match to TRBD2 (7 bases). CDR3 length: 18 residues. CDR1 SGHRS and CDR2 YFSETQ come from the germline V gene. V was trimmed by 0 bases and J by 0 bases, leaving 16 bases between them. The CDR3 DNA is TGCGCCAGCAGCTTGGTTGGCGGGGGCCCGAGCTCCTACAATGAGCAGTTCTTC. Its translation is CASSLVGGGPSSYNEQFF.

CDR3 amino acids: CASSKDSLGTEAFF. The CDR3 nucleotides read TGCGCCAGCAGCAAAGACAGTCTGGGCACTGAAGCTTTCTTT. This sequence joins TRBV10-1 and TRBJ1-1, with D perhaps matching TRBD1 (5 bases). The CDR3 contains 14 residues. Trimming removed 6 bases from V and 4 bases from J, with 15 bases in between. The germline gives CDR1 WNHNN, CDR2 SYGVQD (reference sequence).

The chain couples TRBV10-3 to TRBJ2-7, with 7 bases that match TRBD1. Trimming cost V 6 bases and J 3 bases; bases outside gene matches: 5. Germline lookup yields CDR1 ENHRY and CDR2 SYGVKD. This CDR3 contains 13 residues. DNA for the CDR3: TGTGCCATCAGCGAGACAGGGAACTACGAGCAGTACTTC. Its protein is CAISETGNYEQYF.

The chain combines TRBV7-2 with TRBJ2-2, with 7 bases aligning to TRBD2. This CDR3 has 15 amino acids. CDR1 and CDR2 from the germline V gene are SGHTA and FQGNSA. After removal of 5 bases from V and 5 bases from J, the junction contained 8 bases not matched to a gene. CDR3 sequence (DNA): TGTGCCAGCAGCGAAGGACTAGGAAGGACCGGGGAGCTGTTTTTT. It codes for CASSEGLGRTGELFF. Together with reference TRBV7-2 and TRBJ2-2, the CDR3 gives the full variable domain: GAGVSQSPSNKVTEKGKDVELRCDPISGHTALYWYRQSLGQGLEFLIYFQGNSAPDKSGLPSDRFSAERTGGSVSTLTIQRTQQEDSAVYLCASSEGLGRTGELFFGEGSRLTVL.

The DNA of the CDR3 is TGTGCCAGCAGCGTAGGGGGTAGACTGCTCTACGAGCAGTACTTC. Residues: CASSVGGRLLYEQYF. The chain carries TRBV9 and TRBJ2-7; no firm D call. CDR1 is SGDLS, CDR2 YYNGEE, per germline. Trimming removed 0 bases from V and 3 bases from J, with 13 bases in between. The CDR3 loop spans 15 amino acids.

The chain links TRBV10-2 to TRBJ1-4, with D uncertain. V was cut by 4 bases and J by 5 bases, with 5 bases left in between. Looked up from germline, CDR1 is WSHSY and CDR2 is SAAADI. The CDR3 totals 12 residues. The CDR3 region is CASSVQNEKLFF. CDR3 nucleotide sequence: TGCGCCAGCAGTGTCCAGAATGAAAAACTGTTTTTT.

The chain employs TRBV2 and TRBJ2-3; 7 bases map to TRBD2. There are 13 residues in the CDR3. Germline assignment: CDR1 SNHLY and CDR2 FYNNEI. The V gene end was trimmed by 6 bases and the J gene end by 5 bases; junction bases not matched to a gene: 5. This chain's CDR3 is CASSPGRGDTQYF. The CDR3 nucleotides are TGTGCCAGCAGCCCAGGGAGGGGAGATACGCAGTATTTT.

The genes are TRBV5-1 and TRBJ2-1; 9 bases align to TRBD2. The CDR3 loop spans 15 amino acids. The germline V gene encodes CDR1 SGHRS and CDR2 YFSETQ. Losses at the gene ends were 5 bases for V and 9 bases for J; bases not matched to a gene: 12. The CDR3 sequence is CASRLAGQRKGEQFF. CDR3 bases: TGCGCCAGCAGGCTAGCGGGGCAAAGGAAAGGTGAGCAGTTCTTC.

J is TRBJ1-5 and V is TRBV28; 7 bases map to TRBD1. Germline CDR1 MDHEN, CDR2 SYDVKM. The CDR3 loop spans 14 amino acids. With 6 bases clipped from V and 6 bases from J, the junction kept 8 bases outside the gene matches. CDR3 protein: CASSPDRWAQPQHF. As DNA, the CDR3 is TGTGCCAGCAGCCCGGACAGGTGGGCTCAGCCCCAGCATTTT.

The rearrangement links TRBV5-1 to TRBJ2-2; 8 bases match TRBD1. Germline trimming cut 2 bases from V and 6 bases from J; bases unmatched to any gene: 6. The CDR3 covers 15 residues. CDR1 is SGHRS, CDR2 YFSETQ, per germline. As DNA, the CDR3 is TGCGCCAGCAGCTTAGTCGCAGGGGGCTCCGGGGAGCTGTTTTTT. This gives the protein CASSLVAGGSGELFF.

The CDR3 reads CASSPHMEPYGYTF. The DNA of the CDR3 is TGTGCCAGCAGCCCTCACATGGAGCCGTATGGCTACACCTTC. The gene calls are TRBV7-2 and TRBJ1-2; D gene uncertain. CDR1 SGHTA and CDR2 FQGNSA come from the germline V gene. The length of the CDR3 is 14 residues. Trimming left V 5 bases short and J 5 bases short, with 15 bases between.

This rearrangement joins TRBV2 to TRBJ1-5, with D possibly being TRBD1 (6 bases). Deletions cut 2 bases from V and 4 bases from J, with 12 bases between. Germline-derived CDR1 and CDR2 are SNHLY and FYNNEI. The CDR3 totals 15 residues. The CDR3 DNA reads TGTGCCAGCAGTGAAAATCTAGGGGGAAATCAGCCCCAGCATTTT. It codes for CASSENLGGNQPQHF.

This chain uses TRBV7-8 with TRBJ2-1; TRBD1 agrees at 10 bases. V gave up 1 base and J gave up 4 bases; unmatched junction bases: 4. CDR1 is SGHVS and CDR2 is FQNEAQ in the germline V gene. The length of the CDR3 is 16 residues. The CDR3: CASSLGTGGLYNEQFF. The CDR3 region has the DNA TGTGCCAGCAGCTTAGGGACAGGGGGGTTGTACAATGAGCAGTTCTTC.

This rearrangement joins TRBV18 to TRBJ1-3; D ambiguous. The CDR3 consists of 16 residues. CDR1 and CDR2 (germline): KGHSH, LQKENI. V lost 6 bases, J lost 2 bases, and 17 bases lay in between. This CDR3 is CASSLPRVGAGNTIYF. CDR3 in DNA: TGTGCCAGCTCTTTACCACGCGTCGGTGCTGGAAACACCATATATTTT.

The rearrangement joins TRBV9 to TRBJ2-7; 8 nucleotides agree with TRBD1. Germline-derived CDR1 and CDR2 are SGDLS and YYNGEE. Losses at the gene ends were 5 bases for V and 1 base for J; bases not matched to a gene: 2. The CDR3 has 13 residues. The CDR3, as DNA: TGTGCCAGCAGTGACAGGGGTTCCTACGAGCAGTACTTC. Its protein product is CASSDRGSYEQYF.

The V gene is TRBV6-1, the J gene TRBJ1-5, with a possible D match to TRBD1 (6 bases). Looked up from germline, CDR1 is MNHNS and CDR2 is SASEGT. V lost 3 bases and J lost 2, with 11 bases in between. This CDR3 has 15 residues. The CDR3 coding sequence is TGTGCCAGCAGTGAGCACTGGACAGGCAATCAGCCCCAGCATTTT. Translating it yields CASSEHWTGNQPQHF.

The chain employs TRBV29-1 and TRBJ2-5, with unresolved D. V gave up 3 bases and J gave up 5 bases, with 7 bases separating them. The CDR3 spans 11 residues. Germline assignment: CDR1 SQVTM and CDR2 ANQGSEA. The CDR3 sequence is CSVETRETQYF. CDR3 DNA: TGCAGCGTTGAGACTCGGGAGACCCAGTACTTC.

The chain carries TRBV28 and TRBJ1-1; unclear D gene. Looked up from germline, CDR1 is MDHEN and CDR2 is SYDVKM. Trimming shortened V by 4 bases and J by 2 bases, and 8 bases separated the two germline ends. The CDR3 extends over 13 amino acids. CDR3 sequence reads: CASSSTANTEAFF. The CDR3 region has the DNA TGTGCCAGCAGTTCGACGGCTAACACTGAAGCTTTCTTT.